This T cell receptor beta chain was identified during a study of T cells in Graves' hyperthyroidism and ophthalmopathy. Trimming pared 4 bases from V and 7 bases from J, leaving 11 bases between. Looked up from germline, CDR1 is LGHDT and CDR2 is YNNKEL (reference sequence). The CDR3 has 13 residues. This clonotype appeared a few times. TCR beta CDR3 region amplification was performed from RNA transcripts. The HTBI primer set was used in a first-round RT-PCR of the TCR CDR3. From the multiplex PCR reads, TCRdb called clonotypes with MiXCR, one entry per CDR3 protein. This table has about 400,000 distinct CDR3 sequences, roughly 13% appearing once. Among ophthalmopathy patients, the Clinical Activity Score reached at least 3, the NOSPECS grade reached at least 4, and duration remained under 3 months.

The chain is built from TRBV3-1 and TRBJ2-1; D remains ambiguous. This clonotype was sampled from a middle-aged man with Graves' ophthalmopathy. The source material was blood. The DNA of the CDR3 is TGTGCCAGCAGCCTTCATCAGGAGAATGAGCAGTTCTTC. This sequence encodes CASSLHQENEQFF.